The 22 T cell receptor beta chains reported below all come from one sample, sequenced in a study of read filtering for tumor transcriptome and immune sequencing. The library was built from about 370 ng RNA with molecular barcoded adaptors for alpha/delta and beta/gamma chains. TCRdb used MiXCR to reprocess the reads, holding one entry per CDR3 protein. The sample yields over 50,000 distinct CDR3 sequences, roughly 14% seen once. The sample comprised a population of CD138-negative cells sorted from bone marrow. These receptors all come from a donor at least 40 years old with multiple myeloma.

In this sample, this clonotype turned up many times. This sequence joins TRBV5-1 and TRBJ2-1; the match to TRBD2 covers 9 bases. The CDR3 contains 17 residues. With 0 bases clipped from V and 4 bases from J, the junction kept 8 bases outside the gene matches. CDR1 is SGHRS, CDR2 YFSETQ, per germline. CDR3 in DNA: TGCGCCAGCAGCTTGGCCTTGGCGGGAGGGCCTTACAATGAGCAGTTCTTC. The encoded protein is CASSLALAGGPYNEQFF.

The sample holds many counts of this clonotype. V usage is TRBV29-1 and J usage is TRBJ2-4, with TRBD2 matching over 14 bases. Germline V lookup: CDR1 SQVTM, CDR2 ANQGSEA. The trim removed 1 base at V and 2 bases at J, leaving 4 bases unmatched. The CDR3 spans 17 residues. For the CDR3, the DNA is TGCAGCGTTGAAGCGACTAGCGGGAGGGGACCCAAAAACATTCAGTACTTC. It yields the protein CSVEATSGRGPKNIQYF.

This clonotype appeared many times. The CDR3 loop is CASSTLVGNSGSSTDTQYF. CDR3 DNA sequence: TGTGCCAGTAGTACATTAGTTGGTAATAGCGGGTCTAGCACAGATACGCAGTATTTT. The chain employs TRBV19 and TRBJ2-3, with 7 bases that match TRBD2. CDR3 length equals 19 residues. V was clipped by 4 bases and J by 0 bases; unmatched bases: 16. Germline V CDR1 and CDR2: LNHDA, SQIVND (reference sequence).

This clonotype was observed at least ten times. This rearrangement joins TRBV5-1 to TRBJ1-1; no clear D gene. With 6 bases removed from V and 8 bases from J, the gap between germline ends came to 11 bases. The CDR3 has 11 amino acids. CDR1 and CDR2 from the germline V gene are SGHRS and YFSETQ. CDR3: CASTFGEEAFF. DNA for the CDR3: TGCGCCAGCACCTTCGGGGAAGAAGCTTTCTTT.

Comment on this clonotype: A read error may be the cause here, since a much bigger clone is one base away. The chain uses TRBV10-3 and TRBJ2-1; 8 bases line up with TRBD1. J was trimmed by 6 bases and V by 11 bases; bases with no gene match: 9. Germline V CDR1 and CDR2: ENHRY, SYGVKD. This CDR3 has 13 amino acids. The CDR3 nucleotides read TGTGCCGCGCGGACAGGGACCTCCAATGAGCAGTTCTTC. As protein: CAARTGTSNEQFF.

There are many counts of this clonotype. The CDR3 spells CSASGGLAGFNEQFF. DNA of the CDR3: TGCAGTGCTAGTGGGGGACTAGCGGGATTCAATGAGCAGTTCTTC. The chain links TRBV20-1 to TRBJ2-1; 13 bases fit TRBD2. Per the germline V gene, CDR1 is DFQATT and CDR2 is SNEGSKA (reference sequence). CDR3 length equals 15 residues. Trimming took 3 bases from V and 6 from J; bases not matched to a gene: 5.

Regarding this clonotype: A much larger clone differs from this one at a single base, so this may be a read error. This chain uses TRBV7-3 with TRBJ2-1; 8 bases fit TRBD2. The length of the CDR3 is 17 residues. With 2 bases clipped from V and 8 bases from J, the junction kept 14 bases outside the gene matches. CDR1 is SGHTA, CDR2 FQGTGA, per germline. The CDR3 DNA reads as TGTGCCAGCAGCTTAGCCCCCGGGGCTAGCGGGTACCATGAGCAGTTCTTC. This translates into CASSLAPGASGYHEQFF.

CDR3 bases: TGTGCCAGCAGTTCCGGCCGGAGCTATGGCTACACCTTC. Residues: CASSSGRSYGYTF. The V and J genes are TRBV6-2 or TRBV6-3 and TRBJ1-2, with D uncertain. Per the germline V gene, CDR1 is MNHEY and CDR2 is SVGEGT. The V and J ends lost 4 bases and 4 bases respectively, with 10 bases between them. The CDR3 covers 13 residues.

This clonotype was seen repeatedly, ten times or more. The CDR3 DNA reads TGCAGTGCTAGAGAGGACCCATCAGGGCGGGGTACAGATACGCAGTATTTT. Amino acid sequence: CSAREDPSGRGTDTQYF. This sequence joins TRBV20-1 and TRBJ2-3, with D maybe TRBD2 (6 bases). In germline, CDR1 is DFQATT, CDR2 SNEGSKA (reference sequence). Trimming removed 0 bases from V and 3 bases from J, with 19 bases in between. This CDR3 is 17 amino acids long.

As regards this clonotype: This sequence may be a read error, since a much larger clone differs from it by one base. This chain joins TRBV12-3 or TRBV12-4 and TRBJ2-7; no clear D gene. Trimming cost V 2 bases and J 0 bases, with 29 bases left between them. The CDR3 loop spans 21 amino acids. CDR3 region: CASSLSPELVSAETVSYEQYF. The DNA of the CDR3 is TGTGCCAGCAGTTTATCGCCCGAGTTGGTATCGGCAGAGACGGTCTCCTACGAGCAGTACTTC.

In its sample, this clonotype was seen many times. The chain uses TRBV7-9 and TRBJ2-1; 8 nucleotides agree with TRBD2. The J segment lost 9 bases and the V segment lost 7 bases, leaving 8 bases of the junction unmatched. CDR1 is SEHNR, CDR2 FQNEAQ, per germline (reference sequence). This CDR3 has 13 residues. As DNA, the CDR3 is TGTGCCAGCAAGGGACTAGGGGCAGGTGAGCAGTTCTTC. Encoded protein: CASKGLGAGEQFF.

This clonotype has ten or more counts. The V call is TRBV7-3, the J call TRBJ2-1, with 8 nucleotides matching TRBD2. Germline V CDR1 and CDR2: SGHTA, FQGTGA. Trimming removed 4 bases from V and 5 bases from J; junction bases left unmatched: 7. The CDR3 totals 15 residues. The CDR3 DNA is TGTGCCAGCAGCTCACTAGCGGCTAACAACAATGAGCAGTTCTTC. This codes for CASSSLAANNNEQFF.

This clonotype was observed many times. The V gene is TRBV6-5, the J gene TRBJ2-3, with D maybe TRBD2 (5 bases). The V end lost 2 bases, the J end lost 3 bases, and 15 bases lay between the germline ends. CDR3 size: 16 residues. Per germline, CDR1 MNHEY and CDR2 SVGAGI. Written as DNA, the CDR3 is TGTGCCAGCAGTTACGGGAGCCTAAGAGGGACAGATACGCAGTATTTT. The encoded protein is CASSYGSLRGTDTQYF.

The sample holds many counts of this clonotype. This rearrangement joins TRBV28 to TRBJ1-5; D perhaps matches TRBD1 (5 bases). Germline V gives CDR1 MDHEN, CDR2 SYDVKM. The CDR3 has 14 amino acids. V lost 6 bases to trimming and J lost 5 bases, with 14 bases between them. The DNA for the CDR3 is TGTGCCAGCAGGTGGGGCGCGGGGTATCAGCCCCAGCATTTT. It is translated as CASRWGAGYQPQHF.

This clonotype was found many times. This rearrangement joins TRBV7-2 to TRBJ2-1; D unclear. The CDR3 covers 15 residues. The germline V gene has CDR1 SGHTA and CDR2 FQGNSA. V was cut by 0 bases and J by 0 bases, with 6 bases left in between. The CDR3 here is CASSLASDSYNEQFF. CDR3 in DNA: TGTGCCAGCAGCTTAGCGTCGGACTCCTACAATGAGCAGTTCTTC. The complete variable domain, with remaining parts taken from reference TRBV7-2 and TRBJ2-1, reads GAGVSQSPSNKVTEKGKDVELRCDPISGHTALYWYRQSLGQGLEFLIYFQGNSAPDKSGLPSDRFSAERTGGSVSTLTIQRTQQEDSAVYLCASSLASDSYNEQFFGPGTRLTVL.

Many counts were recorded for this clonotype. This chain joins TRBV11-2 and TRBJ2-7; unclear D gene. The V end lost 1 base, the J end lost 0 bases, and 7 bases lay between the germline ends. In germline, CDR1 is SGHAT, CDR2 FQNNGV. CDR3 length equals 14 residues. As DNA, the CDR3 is TGTGCCAGCAGCTTAGGTTCTATCTCCTACGAGCAGTACTTC. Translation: CASSLGSISYEQYF.

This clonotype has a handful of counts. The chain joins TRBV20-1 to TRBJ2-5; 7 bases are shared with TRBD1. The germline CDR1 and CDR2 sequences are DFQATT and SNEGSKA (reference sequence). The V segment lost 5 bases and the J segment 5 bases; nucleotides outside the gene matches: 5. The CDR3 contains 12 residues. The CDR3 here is CSADRAPETQYF. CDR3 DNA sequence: TGCAGTGCTGACAGGGCCCCGGAGACCCAGTACTTC.

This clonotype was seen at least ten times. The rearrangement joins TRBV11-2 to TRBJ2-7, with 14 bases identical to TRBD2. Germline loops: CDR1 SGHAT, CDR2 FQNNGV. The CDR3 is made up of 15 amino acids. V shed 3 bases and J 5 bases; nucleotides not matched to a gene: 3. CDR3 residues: CASSFGTSGRDEQYF. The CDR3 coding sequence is TGTGCCAGCAGCTTTGGGACTAGCGGGAGAGACGAGCAGTACTTC. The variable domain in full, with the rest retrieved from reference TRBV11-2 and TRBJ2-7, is EAGVAQSPRYKIIEKRQSVAFWCNPISGHATLYWYQQILGQGPKLLIQFQNNGVVDDSQLPKDRFSAERLKGVDSTLKIQPAKLEDSAVYLCASSFGTSGRDEQYFGPGTRLTVT.

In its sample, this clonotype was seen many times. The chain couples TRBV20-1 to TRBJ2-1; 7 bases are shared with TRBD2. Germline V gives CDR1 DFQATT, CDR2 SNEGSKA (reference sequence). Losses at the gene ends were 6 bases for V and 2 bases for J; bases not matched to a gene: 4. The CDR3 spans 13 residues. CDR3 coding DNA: TGCAGTGCCCGGGGGGAGGCCTACAATGAGCAGTTCTTC. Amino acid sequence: CSARGEAYNEQFF.

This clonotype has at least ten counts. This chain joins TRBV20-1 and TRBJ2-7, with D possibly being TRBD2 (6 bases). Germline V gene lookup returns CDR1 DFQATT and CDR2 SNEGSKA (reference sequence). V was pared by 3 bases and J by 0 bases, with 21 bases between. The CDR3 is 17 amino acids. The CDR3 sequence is CSASSPPGGISSYEQYF. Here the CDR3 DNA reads TGCAGTGCTAGTTCCCCCCCTGGCGGGATCAGCTCCTACGAGCAGTACTTC.

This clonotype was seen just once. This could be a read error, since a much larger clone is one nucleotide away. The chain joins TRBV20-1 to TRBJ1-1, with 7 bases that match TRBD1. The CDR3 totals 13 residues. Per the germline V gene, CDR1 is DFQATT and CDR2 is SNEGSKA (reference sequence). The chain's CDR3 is CSATDRVATEALF. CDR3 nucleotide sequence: TGCAGTGCTACAGACAGGGTGGCCACTGAAGCTCTCTTT.

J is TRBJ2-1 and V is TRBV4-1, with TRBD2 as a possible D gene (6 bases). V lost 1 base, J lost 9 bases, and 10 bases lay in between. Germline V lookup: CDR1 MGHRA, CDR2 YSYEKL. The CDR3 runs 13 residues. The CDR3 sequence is CASSQASDGEQFF. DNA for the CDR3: TGCGCCAGCAGCCAAGCTAGCGACGGTGAGCAGTTCTTC.